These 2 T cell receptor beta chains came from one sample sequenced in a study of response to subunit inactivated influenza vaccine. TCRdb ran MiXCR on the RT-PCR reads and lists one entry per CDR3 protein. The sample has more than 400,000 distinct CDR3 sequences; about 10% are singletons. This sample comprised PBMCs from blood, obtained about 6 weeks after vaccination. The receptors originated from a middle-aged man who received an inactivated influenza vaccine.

The CDR3 region is CASSPLAGGVAEQYF. CDR3 DNA: TGTGCCAGCAGCCCCCTAGCGGGAGGGGTTGCAGAGCAGTACTTC. This chain joins TRBV7-6 and TRBJ2-7; 12 nucleotides agree with TRBD2. CDR1 is SGHVS and CDR2 is FNYEAQ in the germline V gene. The CDR3 runs 15 residues. Trimming at V came to 5 bases and at J to 7 bases, leaving 9 bases not matched to a gene. The whole variable domain, filled in from reference TRBV7-6 and TRBJ2-7, reads GAGVSQSPRYKVTKRGQDVALRCDPISGHVSLYWYRQALGQGPEFLTYFNYEAQQDKSGLPNDRFSAERPEGSISTLTIQRTEQRDSAMYRCASSPLAGGVAEQYFGPGTRLTVT.

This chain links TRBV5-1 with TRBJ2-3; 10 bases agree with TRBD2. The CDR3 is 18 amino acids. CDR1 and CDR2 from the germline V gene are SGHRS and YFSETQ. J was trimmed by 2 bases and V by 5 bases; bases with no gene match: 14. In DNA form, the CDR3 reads TGCGCCAGCAGTCTGATCTTAGCGGGAGGATTAAACACAGATACGCAGTATTTT. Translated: CASSLILAGGLNTDTQYF.